This T cell receptor (beta chain) was obtained from a study of low-dose radiotherapy and immunotherapy resistance in tumors (dated by TCRdb to the early 2020s). A note on the overall study: Cohort 1 received 0.5 Gy per fraction every 2 weeks, with a prescribed total PTV dose of 6.5 Gy. Eight patients were included in the translational analysis, namely three from the first dose cohort plus the first five from the second dose cohort. Nivolumab and ipilimumab were both given intravenously, with nivolumab at a 240 mg flat dose every two weeks and ipilimumab at 1 mg/kg every six weeks. No randomization into treatment groups was done for the people taking part in the trial. Cohort 2 received 1 Gy per fraction every two weeks, with a total of 13 Gy over 26 weeks. To make first-strand cDNA, Superscript III was used along with a set of TRAV- and TRBV-specific primers so that both the TCRalpha and TCRbeta chains were covered. Aspirin 300 mg was taken orally once daily by patients for four cycles, starting on cycle 1 day 1. Cyclophosphamide 200 mg/m2 was administered intravenously every two weeks, one day before each radiation and immunotherapy administration.

TCRdb lists the instrument as Illumina HiSeq 2500. TCRs were amplified for 15 to 20 PCR cycles with Phusion, using a constant-region primer paired with the adapter attached to the V primers. The MessageAmp II aRNA Amplification Kit was used to amplify the isolated mRNA, with in vitro transcription run for about 15 hours at 37 degrees C. mRNA for TCR sequencing was isolated with the Dynabeads mRNA DIRECT Purification Kit. Indexed Illumina adapters were added in a second Phusion PCR of 25 to 30 cycles, and the PCR products were purified with AMPure XP beads. The study's own analysis went as follows. Custom Perl scripts were used to pool TCR sequences that encoded the same protein, to remove out-of-frame sequences, and to calculate the abundance of each clonotype. The analysis excluded TCR sequences that were supported by just one read. Repertoire metrics included Shannon entropy, Gini index, clonality, richness, and frequency of TCRs shared between repertoires. TCRdb reran the public reads through fastp at Q25 and MiXCR, keeping productive beta chains. All rows with the same CDR3 protein become a single entry with the most common DNA and genes. TCRdb, not the authors, supplied the V and J calls. Across this sample there are roughly 50,000 distinct CDR3 sequences, with 33% seen only once. The biggest ten clones account for 7.5% to 9.5% of the sample.

V loses 2 bases at its end and J loses 5 bases; junction bases beyond the gene matches: 7. Measured from the cysteine to the phenylalanine, the CDR3 is 15 residues long. Kept here is only the CDR3 DNA, which spans 45 bases and is read in frame from base 1. CDR1 SGHTA and CDR2 FQGNSA were looked up in the germline V gene. This clonotype was observed at least ten times. Its cognate antigen has yet to be identified. No much larger clone is present one base from it, and per-base qualities are unavailable. The time point label on this specimen signifies: after trial treatment. The treatment or condition label for this specimen denotes: LDRT plus nivolumab, ipilimumab, low-dose cyclophosphamide and aspirin (RACIN trial). The donors came from RACIN, which was a single-arm phase I dose-escalation trial that paired nivolumab and ipilimumab with aspirin, low-dose cyclophosphamide and low-dose radiotherapy. To be eligible, a patient needed to have an advanced solid tumor that was TIL-negative.

The sequence was collected from a male donor with rectosigmoid adenocarcinoma. The sequence links TRBV7-2 to TRBJ2-5; 8 central nucleotides agree with TRBD2. Sequenced here: PBMCs, sampled after low-dose radiotherapy plus immunotherapy. The CDR3 here reads CASSLSTGGHETQYF. At the DNA level, the sequence is TGTGCCAGCAGCTTATCCACGGGGGGGCATGAGACCCAGTACTTC.